These 31 T cell receptor beta chains came from one sample sequenced in a study of tumor-infiltrating lymphocytes in primary liver carcinoma. The study co-extracted DNA and RNA from approximately 20-30 mg of unsorted bulk tissue. Starting material of 500 ng total RNA yielded TCR beta cDNA via a constant-region primer. Slightly modified ARM-PCR with three nested multiplex PCR rounds yielded TCR beta libraries. Rounds one and two of PCR, each of 9 to 11 cycles, were primed with TRBV1-TRBV30 forward primers and a C-beta reverse primer. From the multiplex PCR reads, TCRdb called clonotypes with MiXCR, one entry per CDR3 protein. Counted here are under 150,000 distinct CDR3 sequences, around 70% occurring once; the ten biggest clones make up 8.1%. Sequenced sample: tumor-adjacent normal liver tissue. The source of these receptors is a woman in her sixties or seventies with primary liver carcinoma and hepatitis B virus infection.

On this clonotype: The CDR3 does not end in the conserved phenylalanine or tryptophan, so this is likely a read error. J is TRBJ2-3 and V is TRBV6-1, with 8 bases matching TRBD2. The germline CDR1 and CDR2 sequences are MNHNS and SASEGT. The CDR3 has 16 residues. Losses at the gene ends were 5 bases for V and 5 bases for J; bases not matched to a gene: 12. The chain's CDR3 is CASSLGGTRGLDTQYL. The CDR3 coding sequence is TGTGCCAGCAGTCTAGGCGGGACTAGAGGATTAGATACGCAGTATCTT.

Note on this clonotype: Sequence at one end of the junction differs from germline and may be a read error. The chain joins TRBV11-2 to TRBJ2-7; D may match TRBD1 or TRBD2 (5 bases each). This CDR3 is 15 amino acids long. Germline loops: CDR1 SGHAT, CDR2 FQNNGV. CDR3 coding DNA: TGTGCCAGCAGCTTAGATGGGGACGGGGCCTGCGAGGAGTACTTC. It yields the protein CASSLDGDGACEEYF.

This clonotype was recorded many times. This CDR3 reads CASSFALAGNSYEQYF. CDR3 in DNA: TGTGCCAGCAGCTTCGCCCTAGCGGGGAATTCCTACGAGCAGTACTTC. The rearrangement joins TRBV6-2 or TRBV6-3 to TRBJ2-7; 9 bases line up with TRBD2. Germline values: CDR1 MNHEY, CDR2 SVGEGT. This CDR3 spans 16 amino acids. V dropped 6 bases and J dropped 1; count of bases not matched to a gene: 10.

This clonotype was observed a few times. A clone one base away is much larger, so this may be a read error. V usage is TRBV6-2 or TRBV6-3 and J usage is TRBJ1-1; 7 bases map to TRBD1. The CDR3 is 16 residues long. Germline CDR1 MNHEY, CDR2 SVGEGT. CDR3 amino acids: CASSFSFGQGDTVAFF. Written as DNA, the CDR3 is TGTGCCAGCAGTTTTAGTTTCGGGCAGGGGGACACTGTAGCTTTCTTT.

This clonotype came up once. A much bigger clone sits one base away, suggesting this may be a read error. CDR3 loop: CASPPRRYNEQFF. The CDR3 DNA follows: TGTGCCAGCCCACCAAGGCGTTACAATGAGCAGTTCTTC. The J gene is TRBJ2-1, the V gene TRBV18, with D hard to call. Germline assignment: CDR1 KGHSH and CDR2 LQKENI. This CDR3 region has 13 residues.

About this clonotype: A junction end diverges from the germline sequence, so it may reflect a read error. This chain uses TRBV29-1 with TRBJ2-2; TRBD2 agrees at 7 bases. Looked up from germline, CDR1 is SQVTM and CDR2 is ANQGSEA. The CDR3 runs 14 residues. This CDR3 is CSVAGGRKIGELFF. The DNA for the CDR3 is TGCAGCGTTGCCGGGGGGAGAAAGATCGGGGAGCTGTTTTTC.

This clonotype was observed once. The germline gene is not matched at one end of the junction; a read error may be the cause. This chain links TRBV4-1 with TRBJ2-7; D unresolved. The CDR3 covers 14 residues. Germline assignment: CDR1 MGHRA and CDR2 YSYEKL. CDR3 loop: CAGSQAAAPYEQYF. Here the CDR3 DNA reads TGCGCCGGCAGCCAAGCTGCCGCCCCCTACGAGCAGTACTTC.

Remarks on this clonotype: A read error is possible here, since a much larger clone lies one base away. The chain has TRBV28 and TRBJ1-2; D unclear. The CDR3 is made up of 12 amino acids. CDR1 is MDHEN and CDR2 is SYDVKM in the germline V gene. The CDR3 nucleotides are TGTGCCAGCAGTCCTGGGAACTGTGGCTACACCTTC. The encoded protein is CASSPGNCGYTF.

To note about this clonotype: Given the absence of the conserved phenylalanine or tryptophan at the CDR3 end, a read error is likely. The genes are TRBV11-2 and TRBJ2-1, with D perhaps TRBD2 (5 bases). The CDR3 is 14 residues long. The V gene's germline CDR1 is SGHAT and CDR2 FQNNGV. CDR3 protein: CVRSPDSRYREQFL. CDR3 nucleotide sequence: TGTGTTAGAAGTCCGGACTCGAGGTATAGGGAGCAGTTCCTC.

Remarks on this clonotype: Mismatch with germline at one junction end may stem from a read error. The chain is built from TRBV29-1 and TRBJ2-1; 7 bases are a match to TRBD1. Germline V gene lookup returns CDR1 SQVTM and CDR2 ANQGSEA. CDR3 length: 13 amino acids. The CDR3 DNA reads as TGCAGCGTTCCAAGGGACAGTGACAATGAGCATTTCTTC. Residues: CSVPRDSDNEHFF.

Only a few counts were recorded for this clonotype. The rearrangement uses TRBV7-8 and TRBJ2-1, with D perhaps given as TRBD1 or TRBD2 (5 bases each). CDR1 and CDR2 from the germline V gene are SGHVS and FQNEAQ. CDR3 size: 14 residues. Trimming removed 4 bases from V and 8 bases from J, with 15 bases in between. CDR3 coding DNA: TGTGCCAGCAGCTGCCATCGGGGCGCGGATGAGCAGTTCTTC. It yields the protein CASSCHRGADEQFF.

Worth noting for this clonotype: A much larger clone lies one base from this, so it may be a read error. The V call is TRBV20-1, the J call TRBJ2-3, with D tentatively TRBD1 or TRBD2 (7 bases each). The CDR3 length is 13 residues. Germline V gene sequence: CDR1 DFQATT, CDR2 SNEGSKA (reference sequence). For the CDR3, the DNA is TGCAGTGCTCAGGGCAGCGGGACAGATACGCACTATTTT. This encodes CSAQGSGTDTHYF.

This clonotype was recorded at least ten times. The V and J genes are TRBV6-5 and TRBJ2-6; 7 positions match TRBD1. This CDR3 is 16 amino acids long. Germline V lookup: CDR1 MNHEY, CDR2 SVGAGI. Losses at the gene ends were 6 bases for V and 2 bases for J; bases not matched to a gene: 7. The CDR3: CASRGTVEAGANVLTF. CDR3 DNA sequence: TGTGCCAGCAGGGGGACAGTGGAGGCTGGGGCCAACGTCCTGACTTTC.

The rearrangement links TRBV9 to TRBJ2-1; D may be TRBD2 (5 bases). From germline, CDR1 is SGDLS and CDR2 YYNGEE. The CDR3 is made up of 14 amino acids. Deletions cut 3 bases from V and 8 bases from J, with 15 bases between. The DNA for the CDR3 is TGTGCCAGCAGCGCTAGCCACGGACGGTATGAGCAGTTCTTC. It yields the protein CASSASHGRYEQFF.

Concerning this clonotype: One end of the junction does not line up with germline, which may come from a read error. The V and J genes are TRBV6-5 and TRBJ2-1; D may be TRBD1 (5 bases). This CDR3 is built from 15 residues. Germline-derived CDR1 and CDR2 are MNHEY and SVGAGI. CDR3 residues: CASSYRGSSYNEHFF. CDR3 bases: TGTGCCAGCAGTTACAGGGGTAGCTCCTACAATGAGCACTTCTTC.

The chain employs TRBV11-2 and TRBJ2-1, with TRBD2 matching 12 bases. CDR3 length equals 16 residues. Germline V CDR1 and CDR2: SGHAT, FQNNGV. The CDR3 DNA is TGTGTCATCGGCTTTCCACTAGCGGGAGGCCCAAGAGAGCAGTTCTTC. This encodes CVIGFPLAGGPREQFF.

A remark on this clonotype: The conserved closing phenylalanine or tryptophan is absent in this CDR3, likely reflecting a read error. The J gene is TRBJ2-7, the V gene TRBV11-2, with D possibly matching TRBD2 (6 bases). The CDR3 length is 14 residues. The V gene's germline CDR1 is SGHAT and CDR2 FQNNGV. The CDR3 DNA reads TGTGCCAGCAGCAGAACGGGGGATAGCTACGACCAGTACTAC. As protein: CASSRTGDSYDQYY.

The V call is TRBV6-1, the J call TRBJ2-7; D ambiguous. The CDR3 totals 16 residues. V lost 1 base, J lost 9 bases, and 22 bases lay in between. CDR1 and CDR2 (germline): MNHNS, SASEGT. CDR3 region: CASSEGSRTAGRGQYF. The CDR3 DNA reads as TGTGCCAGCAGTGAAGGATCCCGAACAGCCGGTCGCGGGCAGTACTTC.

The V and J genes are TRBV29-1 and TRBJ2-7; 10 bases align to TRBD1. In germline, CDR1 is SQVTM, CDR2 ANQGSEA. V was clipped by 7 bases and J by 7 bases; unmatched bases: 13. The CDR3 extends over 14 amino acids. CDR3 amino acids: CSAHDRGRATEQYF. CDR3 sequence (DNA): TGCAGCGCGCATGACAGGGGGCGTGCCACGGAGCAGTACTTC.

Notes on this clonotype: Since the CDR3 does not end with the conserved phenylalanine or tryptophan, this likely comes from a read error. This sequence joins TRBV7-9 and TRBJ2-5; the match to TRBD2 covers 7 bases. The germline gives CDR1 SEHNR, CDR2 FQNEAQ (reference sequence). This CDR3 is 13 amino acids long. As DNA, the CDR3 is TGTGCCAGTAGCTTAGAGCGGGGCGAGACCCAGTACTTA. Encoded protein: CASSLERGETQYL.

Points on this clonotype: Its ends do not fully match the called genes, so a read error is possible. The CDR3 coding sequence is TGCTCCAGCAGCCAAGTTGAGGGTGAGCAATTCTTC. As protein: CSSSQVEGEQFF. The genes are TRBV4-1 and TRBJ2-1; the D gene is possibly TRBD2 (5 bases). The CDR3 covers 12 residues. Germline values: CDR1 MGHRA, CDR2 YSYEKL.

The sample holds one count of this clonotype. The chain employs TRBV6-1 and TRBJ2-3, with D unresolved. The germline gives CDR1 MNHNS, CDR2 SASEGT. V was clipped by 10 bases and J by 4 bases, with 18 bases between them. CDR3 length equals 14 residues. The CDR3 loop reads CAICEALSPDTQYF. The DNA of the CDR3 is TGTGCCATCTGTGAAGCTCTGTCGCCAGATACGCAGTATTTT.

With regard to this clonotype: At one end, the junction sequence differs from germline, possibly due to a read error. The V call is TRBV6-1, the J call TRBJ1-1; TRBD1 might be the D (6 bases). Looked up from germline, CDR1 is MNHNS and CDR2 is SASEGT. This CDR3 is 14 amino acids long. CDR3 protein: CASSARTADTEALF. The CDR3 bases are TGTGCCAGTAGTGCAAGGACAGCAGACACTGAAGCTTTATTT.

This clonotype was counted between two and nine times. A read error is possible here, since a much larger clone lies one base away. V usage is TRBV30 and J usage is TRBJ2-2; the match to TRBD1 covers 8 bases. The CDR3 sequence is 17 residues long. Germline values: CDR1 GTSNPN, CDR2 SVGIG (reference sequence). The CDR3 region is CAWRPQGQVKIVGEQFF. The CDR3 DNA sequence: TGTGCCTGGAGACCACAGGGACAGGTTAAAATCGTCGGGGAGCAGTTTTTT. Full variable domain (outside the CDR3, taken from reference TRBV30 and TRBJ2-2): SQTIHQWPATLVQPVGSPLSLECTVEGTSNPNLYWYRQAAGRGLQLLFYSVGIGQISSEVPQNLSASRPQDRQFILSSKKLLLSDSGFYLCAWRPQGQVKIVGEQFFGEGSRLTVL.

Notes on this clonotype: A read error is possible here, since a much larger clone lies one base away. The chain couples TRBV5-1 to TRBJ2-5; weak D call: TRBD2 (5 bases). Trimming removed 3 bases at V and 3 bases at J, with 9 bases between. This CDR3 is 13 amino acids long. CDR1 is SGHRS, CDR2 YFSETQ, per germline. The CDR3 sequence is CASSSREEETQYF. CDR3 DNA sequence: TGCGCCAGCAGCTCGAGGGAAGAAGAGACCCAGTACTTC. The full variable domain, its missing parts supplied by reference TRBV5-1 and TRBJ2-5, is KAGVTQTPRYLIKTRGQQVTLSCSPISGHRSVSWYQQTPGQGLQFLFEYFSETQRNKGNFPGRFSGRQFSNSRSEMNVSTLELGDSALYLCASSSREEETQYFGPGTRLLVL.

About this clonotype itself: A much bigger clone sits one base away, suggesting this may be a read error. This chain connects TRBV30 to TRBJ1-1; the D gene is possibly TRBD1 (5 bases). V gave up 4 bases and J gave up 1 base, with 16 bases separating them. The CDR3 has 15 amino acids. Germline lookup yields CDR1 GTSNPN and CDR2 SVGIG (reference sequence). CDR3 bases: TGTGCCTGGATCAACCCAGGGCTCCAGAACACTGAAGCTTTCTTT. It specifies CAWINPGLQNTEAFF.

The rearrangement joins TRBV11-2 to TRBJ2-6, with D possibly being TRBD1 (5 bases). CDR1 is SGHAT and CDR2 is FQNNGV in the germline V gene. The CDR3 runs to 15 residues. Trimming removed 5 bases at V and 18 bases at J, with 26 bases between. CDR3 bases: TGTGCCAGCAGCGCGACGAGCTCTGGGGCCAACCTTCCGACTTTC. Protein: CASSATSSGANLPTF.

Details on this clonotype: Relative to the germline gene, one junction end is altered; a read error may explain this. The genes are TRBV29-1 and TRBJ2-7, with D tentatively TRBD1 (6 bases). The CDR3 has 13 amino acids. Germline CDR1 SQVTM, CDR2 ANQGSEA. The CDR3 loop reads CGVVQGYSYEQYF. DNA for the CDR3: TGCGGCGTCGTACAGGGATACTCCTACGAGCAGTACTTC.

The sample holds a few counts of this clonotype. This could be a read error, since a much larger clone is one nucleotide away. This sequence joins TRBV6-6 and TRBJ2-3; the match to TRBD1 covers 9 bases. V gave up 1 base and J gave up 0 bases; unmatched junction bases: 8. This CDR3 comprises 18 residues. Germline CDR1 is MNHNY and CDR2 is SVGAGI (reference sequence). The CDR3 DNA reads as TGTGCCAGCAGTTACTACATGACAGGGGGGACTAGCACAGATACGCAGTATTTT. Protein sequence: CASSYYMTGGTSTDTQYF.

Note on this clonotype: A much larger clone lies one base from this, so it may be a read error. The chain combines TRBV29-1 with TRBJ2-2, with D perhaps TRBD1 or TRBD2 (5 bases each). The CDR3 has 11 residues. From germline, CDR1 is SQVTM and CDR2 ANQGSEA. CDR3: CSVSMTGGLFF. The CDR3 coding sequence is TGCAGCGTCTCCATGACTGGGGGGCTGTTTTTT.

The V and J genes are TRBV6-5 and TRBJ2-7; D is perhaps TRBD1 (6 bases). The CDR3 consists of 16 residues. Trimming took 6 bases from V and 4 from J, leaving 22 bases between them. Per the germline V gene, CDR1 is MNHEY and CDR2 is SVGAGI. The CDR3, as DNA: TGTGCCAGCAGACCCGACGGACAGTTCTTCTCTTACGAGCAGTACTTC. Translated, it gives CASRPDGQFFSYEQYF.